Following are 20 T cell receptor beta chains from one sample sequenced in a study of CD8+CD57+ T cells in acquired aplastic anemia. For CDR3 and TCR beta VDJ profiling, genomic DNA was the template used. TCRdb re-called the reads with MiXCR, one entry per CDR3 protein. The table records more than 150,000 distinct CDR3 sequences, more than 45% of them present only once. Sequencing was done on patients that had shown CD8+CD57+ cell expansion by flow cytometry. Sequencing was carried out using sorted CD4+, CD8+, or CD8+CD57+ T cells (not recorded which) from PBMCs. The receptors derive from a human donor with aplastic anemia.

The chain recombines TRBV20-1 with TRBJ1-4; a weak D match, TRBD1 (5 bases). The length of the CDR3 is 15 residues. Germline V gives CDR1 DFQATT, CDR2 SNEGSKA (reference sequence). V was shortened by 3 bases and J by 7 bases, with 18 bases between the two germline ends. CDR3 DNA: TGCAGTGCTAGGCCCGCAGGGTTGGGGGGTGAAAAACTGTTTTTT. Translated, it gives CSARPAGLGGEKLFF.

In its sample, this clonotype was seen a few times. The chain employs TRBV2 and TRBJ2-1; 11 positions agree with TRBD2. The CDR3 is 15 residues long. Germline-derived CDR1 and CDR2 are SNHLY and FYNNEI. Trimming at V came to 6 bases and at J to 5 bases, leaving 6 bases not matched to a gene. The CDR3 DNA is TGTGCCAGCAGGCTTGGGACTAGCGGAAACAATGAGCAGTTCTTC. Protein: CASRLGTSGNNEQFF.

This clonotype showed up many times. The chain employs TRBV20-1 and TRBJ1-5, with D unresolved. Germline values: CDR1 DFQATT, CDR2 SNEGSKA (reference sequence). The CDR3 loop spans 14 amino acids. Trimming removed 0 bases at V and 3 bases at J, with 9 bases between. CDR3 nucleotides: TGCAGTGCTAGAGATAGGCGGACCAATCAGCCCCAGCATTTT. This codes for CSARDRRTNQPQHF.

The chain is built from TRBV3-1 and TRBJ2-5; no clear D. This CDR3 contains 19 residues. Germline V gene lookup returns CDR1 LGHDT and CDR2 YNNKEL (reference sequence). Trimming removed 0 bases at V and 5 bases at J, with 25 bases between. The CDR3 region has the DNA TGTGCCAGCAGCCAAGAGGAATTGTGGGCAGGTAAAAATTGGGAGACCCAGTACTTC. Its protein is CASSQEELWAGKNWETQYF.

The chain's CDR3 is CATRNGTPFNYGYTF. The CDR3 nucleotides read TGTGCCACCAGGAATGGGACCCCCTTTAACTATGGCTACACCTTC. The V call is TRBV24-1, the J call TRBJ1-2, with D possibly being TRBD1 (5 bases). CDR1 is KGHDR, CDR2 SFDVKD, per germline. V dropped 7 bases and J dropped 1 base, with 15 bases sitting between them. The CDR3 contains 15 residues.

Comment on this clonotype: With a much larger clone just one base away, this may be a read error. This chain uses TRBV29-1 with TRBJ1-2, with a tentative D call TRBD1 (6 bases). Trimming shortened V by 0 bases and J by 3 bases, and 17 bases separated the two germline ends. CDR1 is SQVTM, CDR2 ANQGSEA, per germline. This CDR3 comprises 16 residues. CDR3 protein: CSVEDQGGGGHYGYTF. The CDR3 region has the DNA TGCAGCGTTGAAGATCAGGGCGGAGGGGGACACTATGGCTACACCTTC.

A remark on this clonotype: This clone may be a read error of a much larger clone one base away. The rearrangement uses TRBV12-3 or TRBV12-4 and TRBJ2-7, with TRBD2 identical over 7 bases. The CDR3 is 15 amino acids. The J segment lost 0 bases and the V segment lost 3 bases, leaving 5 bases of the junction unmatched. The CDR3 loop is CASSFWGGSSYEQYF. The CDR3 DNA sequence: TGTGCCAGCAGTTTTTGGGGCGGGAGCTCCTACGAGCAGTACTTC.

This chain joins TRBV18 and TRBJ1-1, with D maybe TRBD1 (5 bases). There are 16 residues in the CDR3. Per germline, CDR1 KGHSH and CDR2 LQKENI. Trimming left V 6 bases short and J 4 bases short, with 21 bases between. CDR3 sequence: CASSAWPGVKSTEAFF. The CDR3 nucleotides are TGTGCCAGCTCTGCATGGCCGGGGGTCAAGAGCACTGAAGCTTTCTTT.

The V call is TRBV2, the J call TRBJ1-4; perhaps TRBD1 as D (6 bases). Per the germline V gene, CDR1 is SNHLY and CDR2 is FYNNEI. The CDR3 runs 12 residues. V lost 7 bases to trimming and J lost 7 bases, with 10 bases between them. CDR3 nucleotide sequence: TGTGCCAGCATGGCCAGGGGTGAAAAACTGTTTTTT. As protein: CASMARGEKLFF.

Written as DNA, the CDR3 is TGTGCCAGCAGTTATACGGGGCCCACTGAAGCTTTCTTT. Its translation: CASSYTGPTEAFF. The chain employs TRBV27 and TRBJ1-1; D perhaps matches TRBD1 (5 bases). From germline, CDR1 is MNHEY and CDR2 SMNVEV (reference sequence). Trimming removed 4 bases at V and 4 bases at J, with 10 bases between. The CDR3 has 13 residues.

This clonotype was seen at least ten times. V usage is TRBV7-9 and J usage is TRBJ2-7, with a weak D call TRBD2 (6 bases). The germline V gene has CDR1 SEHNR and CDR2 FQNEAQ (reference sequence). This CDR3 has 15 amino acids. The V end lost 2 bases, the J end lost 3 bases, and 14 bases lay between the germline ends. CDR3 amino acids: CASSLRGSSFYEQYF. The CDR3 DNA reads TGTGCCAGCAGCTTACGGGGGTCCTCCTTCTACGAGCAGTACTTC.

This clonotype was detected ten times or more. This chain uses TRBV12-3 or TRBV12-4 with TRBJ2-5, with a weak D call TRBD1 (6 bases). Between the trimmed V and J ends, which lost 4 bases and 6 bases, there was a span of 15 bases. The CDR3 consists of 14 residues. The CDR3 reads CASSSTRGLKTQYF. DNA for the CDR3: TGTGCCAGCAGTTCAACCAGGGGTTTGAAGACCCAGTACTTC.

This clonotype was detected only a few times. The chain uses TRBV15 and TRBJ2-5; D possibly corresponds to TRBD2 (7 bases). V was clipped by 6 bases and J by 3 bases, with 11 bases between them. Germline V gives CDR1 LNHNV, CDR2 YYDKDF (reference sequence). The length of the CDR3 is 13 residues. The CDR3 sequence: CATRGGAEETQYF. In DNA, the CDR3 is TGTGCCACCAGGGGGGGGGCAGAAGAGACCCAGTACTTC. Supplemented by reference TRBV15 and TRBJ2-5, the full variable domain reads DAMVIQNPRYQVTQFGKPVTLSCSQTLNHNVMYWYQQKSSQAPKLLFHYYDKDFNNEADTPDNFQSRRPNTSFCFLDIRSPGLGDTAMYLCATRGGAEETQYFGPGTRLLVL.

This sequence joins TRBV5-1 and TRBJ2-2; 9 bases are shared with TRBD1. This CDR3 spans 15 amino acids. Germline-derived CDR1 and CDR2 are SGHRS and YFSETQ. Trimming removed 4 bases from V and 7 bases from J; junction bases left unmatched: 8. The CDR3 DNA reads as TGCGCCAGCAGCCTCACAGGGGGCGGAGGCGGGGAGCTGTTTTTT. Protein product: CASSLTGGGGGELFF.

V gene TRBV10-2 combines with J gene TRBJ2-1; D ambiguous. The V end was cut by 4 bases, the J end by 7 bases, with 14 bases between. Per the germline V gene, CDR1 is WSHSY and CDR2 is SAAADI. This CDR3 region has 14 residues. The CDR3 protein is CASSGGSSVNEQFF. The CDR3 coding sequence is TGCGCCAGCAGTGGTGGCTCAAGTGTAAATGAGCAGTTCTTC.

This rearrangement joins TRBV7-9 to TRBJ2-6; no clear D. The CDR3 runs 12 residues. Germline V gene data show CDR1 as SEHNR and CDR2 as FQNEAQ (reference sequence). V dropped 10 bases and J dropped 0 bases, with 4 bases sitting between them. Here the CDR3 DNA reads TGTGCCATCCTCTCTGGGGCCAACGTCCTGACTTTC. Amino acids: CAILSGANVLTF.

Many counts were recorded for this clonotype. The gene calls are TRBV19 and TRBJ2-2; the match to TRBD2 covers 9 bases. The V gene end was trimmed by 4 bases and the J gene end by 6 bases; junction bases not matched to a gene: 3. CDR1 is LNHDA, CDR2 SQIVND, per germline (reference sequence). The CDR3 is made up of 14 amino acids. The CDR3, as DNA: TGTGCCAGTAGTAATGGCGGGAGGGCCGGGGAGCTGTTTTTT. Translation gives CASSNGGRAGELFF.

The chain links TRBV6-5 to TRBJ1-1; possible D gene TRBD1, 6 bases. The germline gives CDR1 MNHEY, CDR2 SVGAGI. This CDR3 is built from 17 residues. Trimming left V 0 bases short and J 3 bases short, with 17 bases between. The CDR3 region is CASSYSGSSGAHTEAFF. The CDR3 nucleotides read TGTGCCAGCAGTTACTCCGGTAGTTCGGGGGCGCACACTGAAGCTTTCTTT.

This chain joins TRBV2 and TRBJ1-5; no clear D. The CDR3 totals 14 residues. V gave up 2 bases and J gave up 0 bases, with 5 bases separating them. Germline assignment: CDR1 SNHLY and CDR2 FYNNEI. The CDR3 DNA sequence: TGTGCCAGCAGTGAATTCTATAGCAATCAGCCCCAGCATTTT. Protein product: CASSEFYSNQPQHF.

The chain recombines TRBV19 with TRBJ1-6; the D is unclear. V lost 3 bases and J lost 9, with 12 bases in between. The germline V gene encodes CDR1 LNHDA and CDR2 SQIVND (reference sequence). The CDR3 extends over 14 amino acids. Here the CDR3 reads CASSMASGGSPLHF. DNA for the CDR3: TGTGCCAGTAGTATGGCGTCAGGCGGTTCACCCCTCCACTTT.